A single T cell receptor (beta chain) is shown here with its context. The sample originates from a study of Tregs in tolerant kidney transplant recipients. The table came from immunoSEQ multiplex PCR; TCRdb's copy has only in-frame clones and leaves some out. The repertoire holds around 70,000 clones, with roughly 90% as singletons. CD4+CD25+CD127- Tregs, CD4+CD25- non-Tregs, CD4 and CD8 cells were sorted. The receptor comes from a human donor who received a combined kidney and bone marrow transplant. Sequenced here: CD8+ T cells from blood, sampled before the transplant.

Here the CDR3 DNA reads TGTGCCAGCAGTTTATTGTCTCGCGGGGGGGCCTACGAGCAGTACTTC. Protein product: CASSLLSRGGAYEQYF. V is TRBV27 and J is TRBJ2-7; 9 bases match TRBD2. CDR1 and CDR2 (germline): MNHEY, SMNVEV (reference sequence). V dropped 1 base and J dropped 2; count of bases not matched to a gene: 6. This CDR3 spans 16 amino acids.